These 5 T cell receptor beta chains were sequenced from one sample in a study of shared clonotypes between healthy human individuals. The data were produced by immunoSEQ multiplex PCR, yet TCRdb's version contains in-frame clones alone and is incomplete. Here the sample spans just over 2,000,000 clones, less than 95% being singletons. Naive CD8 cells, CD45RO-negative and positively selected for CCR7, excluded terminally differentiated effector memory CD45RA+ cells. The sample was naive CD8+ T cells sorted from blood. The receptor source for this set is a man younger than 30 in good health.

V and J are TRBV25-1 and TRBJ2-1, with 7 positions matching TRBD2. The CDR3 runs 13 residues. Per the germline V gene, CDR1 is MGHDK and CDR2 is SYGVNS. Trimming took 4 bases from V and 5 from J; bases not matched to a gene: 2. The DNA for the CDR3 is TGTGCCAGCAGTGTTCTAGCGGACAATGAGCAGTTCTTC. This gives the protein CASSVLADNEQFF.

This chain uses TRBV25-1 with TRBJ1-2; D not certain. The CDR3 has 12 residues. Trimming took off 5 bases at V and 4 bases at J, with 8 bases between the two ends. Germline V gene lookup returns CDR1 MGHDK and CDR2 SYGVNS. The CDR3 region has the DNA TGTGCCAGCAGTCCAGACCTCTATGGCTACACCTTC. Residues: CASSPDLYGYTF.

The CDR3 loop reads CASSQEPGLGPDTQYF. The CDR3 DNA follows: TGCGCCAGCAGCCAGGAACCGGGACTAGGACCAGATACGCAGTATTTT. The chain combines TRBV4-1 with TRBJ2-3, with 8 positions matching TRBD2. Germline values: CDR1 MGHRA, CDR2 YSYEKL. V shed 3 bases and J 4 bases; nucleotides not matched to a gene: 9. This CDR3 is 16 amino acids long.

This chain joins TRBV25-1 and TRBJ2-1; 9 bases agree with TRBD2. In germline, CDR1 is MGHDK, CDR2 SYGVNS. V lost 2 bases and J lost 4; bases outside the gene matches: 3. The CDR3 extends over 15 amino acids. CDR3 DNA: TGTGCCAGCAGTGAAGCTAGCGGGATTTACAATGAGCAGTTCTTC. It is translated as CASSEASGIYNEQFF. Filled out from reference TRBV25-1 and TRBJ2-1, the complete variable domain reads EADIYQTPRYLVIGTGKKITLECSQTMGHDKMYWYQQDPGMELHLIHYSYGVNSTEKGDLSSESTVSRIRTEHFPLTLESARPSHTSQYLCASSEASGIYNEQFFGPGTRLTVL.

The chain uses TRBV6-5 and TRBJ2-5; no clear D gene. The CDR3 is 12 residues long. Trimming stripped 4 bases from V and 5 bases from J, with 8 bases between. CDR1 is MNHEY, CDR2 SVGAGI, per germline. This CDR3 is CASSSPLETQYF. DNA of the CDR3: TGTGCCAGCAGTTCCCCCTTGGAGACCCAGTACTTC.